These 13 T cell receptor beta chains were all obtained from the same sample, sequenced in a study of blood T cell repertoires in COVID-19. Profiled with immunoSEQ multiplex PCR; TCRdb holds only in-frame clones, not every one. The table lists about 110,000 clones, roughly 82% of them singletons. The sequencing sample was made of peripheral blood. The origin of the receptors is a woman aged 60-70 years with acute or convalescent COVID-19.

The chain is built from TRBV7-2 and TRBJ1-1; 7 bases agree with TRBD1. The V and J ends lost 5 bases and 1 base, in that order; junction bases with no gene match: 7. The CDR3 is made up of 15 amino acids. Germline CDR1 SGHTA, CDR2 FQGNSA. DNA for the CDR3: TGTGCCAGCAGCCCTTGGACAGGCGGGAACACTGAAGCTTTCTTT. Translated: CASSPWTGGNTEAFF.

This chain uses TRBV7-2 with TRBJ1-1, with D possibly matching TRBD1 (5 bases). V lost 6 bases to trimming and J lost 1 base, with 9 bases between them. Per germline, CDR1 SGHTA and CDR2 FQGNSA. CDR3 length equals 13 residues. This chain's CDR3 is CASSRQRNTEAFF. As DNA, the CDR3 is TGTGCCAGCAGTAGACAGCGGAACACTGAAGCTTTCTTT.

The chain couples TRBV6-5 to TRBJ1-5; D gene uncertain. From germline, CDR1 is MNHEY and CDR2 SVGAGI. The CDR3 runs to 14 residues. Deletions cut 5 bases from V and 6 bases from J, with 14 bases between. The CDR3 DNA reads as TGTGCCAGCAGTCCAATACCTCTCGGTCAGCCCCAGCATTTT. It is translated as CASSPIPLGQPQHF.

The CDR3 nucleotides are TGTGCCAGCAGTCACCCTCGGGGGGGCTACACCTTC. Translating it yields CASSHPRGGYTF. The V and J genes are TRBV28 and TRBJ1-2, with D tentatively TRBD1 (5 bases). The CDR3 consists of 12 residues. Per the germline V gene, CDR1 is MDHEN and CDR2 is SYDVKM. V was pared by 5 bases and J by 8 bases, with 12 bases between.

This sequence joins TRBV21-1 and TRBJ1-5; the D call TRBD1 from the table was never checked on the DNA. TRBV21-1 corresponds to a pseudogene. The CDR3 length is 17 residues. CDR3 bases: TGTGCCAGCAGCCGGGACAGGGACCTTTATAGCAATCAGCCCCAGCATTTT. Residues: CASSRDRDLYSNQPQHF.

J is TRBJ1-3 and V is TRBV30; tentatively, D is TRBD1 (5 bases). With 4 bases removed from V and 0 bases from J, the gap between germline ends came to 13 bases. In germline, CDR1 is GTSNPN, CDR2 SVGIG (reference sequence). This CDR3 contains 15 residues. The CDR3 reads CAWIPDGGSGNTIYF. CDR3 coding DNA: TGTGCCTGGATACCGGACGGGGGCTCTGGAAACACCATATATTTT. The full variable domain, with the rest looked up from reference TRBV30 and TRBJ1-3, is SQTIHQWPATLVQPVGSPLSLECTVEGTSNPNLYWYRQAAGRGLQLLFYSVGIGQISSEVPQNLSASRPQDRQFILSSKKLLLSDSGFYLCAWIPDGGSGNTIYFGEGSWLTVV.

V usage is TRBV29-1 and J usage is TRBJ2-7; D is undetermined. V was clipped by 7 bases and J by 2 bases, with 18 bases between them. The CDR3 is made up of 14 amino acids. In germline, CDR1 is SQVTM, CDR2 ANQGSEA. CDR3 in DNA: TGCAGCGCCGTGTACAGATCCCCAACCTACGAGCAGTACTTC. Protein product: CSAVYRSPTYEQYF.

V is TRBV7-2 and J is TRBJ2-2; the match to TRBD2 covers 9 bases. This CDR3 has 14 residues. CDR1 SGHTA and CDR2 FQGNSA come from the germline V gene. V was clipped by 5 bases and J by 3 bases; unmatched bases: 1. Here the CDR3 reads CASSRGGDTGELFF. The CDR3, as DNA: TGTGCCAGCAGCCGCGGGGGGGACACCGGGGAGCTGTTTTTT.

For this clone: Germline is not matched at one junction end, which may reflect a read error. The chain employs TRBV5-1 and TRBJ2-7; tentative D call: TRBD1 (6 bases). CDR3 size: 14 residues. Germline CDR1 is SGHRS and CDR2 is YFSETQ. Written as DNA, the CDR3 is TGCGCCAGCAGCTTGGAGAGGACAGTAGACGAGCAGTATTTC. Protein: CASSLERTVDEQYF. Looking up the rest from reference TRBV5-1 and TRBJ2-7 gives the full variable domain: KAGVTQTPRYLIKTRGQQVTLSCSPISGHRSVSWYQQTPGQGLQFLFEYFSETQRNKGNFPGRFSGRQFSNSRSEMNVSTLELGDSALYLCASSLERTVDEQYFGPGTRLTVT.

The V and J genes are TRBV24-1 and TRBJ2-3; 8 bases are shared with TRBD1. V gave up 7 bases and J gave up 2 bases; unmatched junction bases: 4. This CDR3 region has 14 residues. Germline V gene data show CDR1 as KGHDR and CDR2 as SFDVKD. The CDR3 region has the DNA TGTGCCACCAGGGGACAGGCAGCCACAGATACGCAGTATTTT. Translated, it gives CATRGQAATDTQYF.

The chain combines TRBV2 with TRBJ2-3; 10 bases are shared with TRBD2. The CDR3 is 13 residues long. V shed 7 bases, J shed 6 bases, and the junction held 4 bases outside the gene matches. Germline V gene sequence: CDR1 SNHLY, CDR2 FYNNEI. The CDR3 spells CASNLAGEDTQYF. CDR3 bases: TGTGCCAGCAACCTAGCGGGGGAGGATACGCAGTATTTT.

The chain uses TRBV4-1 and TRBJ2-3; 8 bases are shared with TRBD2. The CDR3 has 16 residues. J was trimmed by 1 base and V by 8 bases; bases with no gene match: 11. Germline CDR1 is MGHRA and CDR2 is YSYEKL. The CDR3 coding sequence is TGCGCCAGCGCGGGGGGCCTGAGCCGCCGCACAGATACGCAGTATTTT. Protein product: CASAGGLSRRTDTQYF.

This clone was seen just once. V usage is TRBV19 and J usage is TRBJ2-1, with 9 bases fitting TRBD1. Germline V lookup: CDR1 LNHDA, CDR2 SQIVND (reference sequence). V shed 8 bases and J 3 bases; nucleotides not matched to a gene: 2. This CDR3 is 13 amino acids long. In DNA, the CDR3 is TGTGCCAGTGGACAGGGGAACTACAATGAGCAGTTCTTC. Translated, it gives CASGQGNYNEQFF.